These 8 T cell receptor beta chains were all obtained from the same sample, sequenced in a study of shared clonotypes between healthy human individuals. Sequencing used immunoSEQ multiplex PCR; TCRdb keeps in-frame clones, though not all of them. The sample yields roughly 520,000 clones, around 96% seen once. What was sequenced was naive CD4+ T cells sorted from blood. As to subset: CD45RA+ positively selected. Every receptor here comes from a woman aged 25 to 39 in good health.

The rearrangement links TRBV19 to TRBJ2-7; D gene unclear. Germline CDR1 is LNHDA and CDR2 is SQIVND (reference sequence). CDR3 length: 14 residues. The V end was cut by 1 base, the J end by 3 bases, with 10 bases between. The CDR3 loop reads CASSIVDHNYEQYF. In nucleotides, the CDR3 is TGTGCCAGTAGTATAGTGGACCACAACTACGAGCAGTACTTC.

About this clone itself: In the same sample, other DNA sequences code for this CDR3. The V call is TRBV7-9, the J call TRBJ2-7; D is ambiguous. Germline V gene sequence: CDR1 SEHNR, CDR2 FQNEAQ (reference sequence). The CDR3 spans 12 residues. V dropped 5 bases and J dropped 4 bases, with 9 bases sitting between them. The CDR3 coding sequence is TGTGCCAGCAGCCTAGACTTGTACGAGCAGTACTTC. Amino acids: CASSLDLYEQYF.

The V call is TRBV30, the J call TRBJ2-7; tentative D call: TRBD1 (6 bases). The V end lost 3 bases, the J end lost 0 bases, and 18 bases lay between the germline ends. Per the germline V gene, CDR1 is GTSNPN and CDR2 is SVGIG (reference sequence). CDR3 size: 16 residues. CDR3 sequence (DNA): TGTGCCTGGAGGGCGGCAGGGGCACCGAGCTCCTACGAGCAGTACTTC. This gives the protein CAWRAAGAPSSYEQYF.

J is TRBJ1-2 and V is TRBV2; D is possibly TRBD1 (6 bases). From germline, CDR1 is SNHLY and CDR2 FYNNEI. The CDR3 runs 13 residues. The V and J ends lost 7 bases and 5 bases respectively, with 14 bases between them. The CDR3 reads CASNPGVDYGYTF. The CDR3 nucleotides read TGTGCCAGCAACCCAGGGGTAGATTATGGCTACACCTTC. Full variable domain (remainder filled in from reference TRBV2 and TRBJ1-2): EPEVTQTPSHQVTQMGQEVILRCVPISNHLYFYWYRQILGQKVEFLVSFYNNEISEKSEIFDDQFSVERPDGSNFTLKIRSTKLEDSAMYFCASNPGVDYGYTFGSGTRLTVV.

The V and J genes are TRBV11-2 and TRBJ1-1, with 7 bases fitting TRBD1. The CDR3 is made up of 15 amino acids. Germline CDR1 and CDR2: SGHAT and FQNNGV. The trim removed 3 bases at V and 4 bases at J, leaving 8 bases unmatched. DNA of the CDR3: TGTGCCAGCAGCTTCCGAGGGGGCGGTGGCACTGAAGCTTTCTTT. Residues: CASSFRGGGGTEAFF.

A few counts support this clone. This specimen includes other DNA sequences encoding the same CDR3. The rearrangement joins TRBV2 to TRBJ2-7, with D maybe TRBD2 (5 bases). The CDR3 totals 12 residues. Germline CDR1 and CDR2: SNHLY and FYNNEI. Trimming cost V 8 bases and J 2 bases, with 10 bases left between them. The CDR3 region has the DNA TGTGCCAGCTCGACGGGAACCTACGAGCAGTACTTC. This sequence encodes CASSTGTYEQYF. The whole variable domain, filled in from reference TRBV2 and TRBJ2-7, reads EPEVTQTPSHQVTQMGQEVILRCVPISNHLYFYWYRQILGQKVEFLVSFYNNEISEKSEIFDDQFSVERPDGSNFTLKIRSTKLEDSAMYFCASSTGTYEQYFGPGTRLTVT.

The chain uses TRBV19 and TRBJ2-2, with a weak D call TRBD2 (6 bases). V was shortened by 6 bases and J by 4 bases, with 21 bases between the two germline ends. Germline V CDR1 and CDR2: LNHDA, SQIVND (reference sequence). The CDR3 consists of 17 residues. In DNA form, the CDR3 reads TGTGCCAGTAGATACGGGGGAACGGGGGTCGGCACCGGGGAGCTGTTTTTT. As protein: CASRYGGTGVGTGELFF.

The CDR3 bases are TGTGCCAGCAGCCAAACCTTACCTCCCTACGAGCAGTACTTC. Residues: CASSQTLPPYEQYF. The chain carries TRBV14 and TRBJ2-7; no reliable D call. Trimming removed 2 bases at V and 2 bases at J, with 10 bases between. Germline assignment: CDR1 SGHDN and CDR2 FVKESK. CDR3 length: 14 residues.